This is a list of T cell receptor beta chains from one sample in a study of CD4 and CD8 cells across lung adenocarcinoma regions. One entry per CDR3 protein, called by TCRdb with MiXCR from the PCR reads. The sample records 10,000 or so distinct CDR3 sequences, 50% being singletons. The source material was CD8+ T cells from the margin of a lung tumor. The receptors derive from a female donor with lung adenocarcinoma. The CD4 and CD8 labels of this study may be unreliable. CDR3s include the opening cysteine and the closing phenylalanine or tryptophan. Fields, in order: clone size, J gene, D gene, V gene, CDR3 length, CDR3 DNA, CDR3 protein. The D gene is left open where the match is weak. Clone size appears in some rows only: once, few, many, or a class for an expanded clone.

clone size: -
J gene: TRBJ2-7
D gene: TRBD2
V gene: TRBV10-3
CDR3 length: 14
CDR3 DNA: TGTGCCACCTCTACTCGCGGGAGCTCCTACGAGCAGTACTTC
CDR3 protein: CATSTRGSSYEQYF

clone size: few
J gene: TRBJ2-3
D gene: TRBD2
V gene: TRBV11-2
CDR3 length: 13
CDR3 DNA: TGTGCCAGCAGCGAAGGTTCGGGGGGGGGGCAGTATTTT
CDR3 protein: CASSEGSGGGQYF

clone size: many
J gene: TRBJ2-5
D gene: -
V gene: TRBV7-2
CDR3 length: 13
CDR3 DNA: TGTGCCAGCAGCTTAATGGCCCAAGAGACCCAGTACTTC
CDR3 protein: CASSLMAQETQYF

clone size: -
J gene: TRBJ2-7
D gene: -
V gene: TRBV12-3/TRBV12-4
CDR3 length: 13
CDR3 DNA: TGTGCCAGCAGTTTAGTAGGCGGCAGTGAGCAGTACTTC
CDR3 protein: CASSLVGGSEQYF

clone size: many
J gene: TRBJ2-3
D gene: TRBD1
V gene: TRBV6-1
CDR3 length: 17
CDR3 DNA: TGTGCCAGCAGTGAAGTTCGAGGGACAGGGGGCCTCACGGCGCAGTATTTT
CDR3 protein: CASSEVRGTGGLTAQYF

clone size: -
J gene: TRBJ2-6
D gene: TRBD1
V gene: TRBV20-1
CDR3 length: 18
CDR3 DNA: TGCAGTGCTAGACCCTACGGACAGGGGAACTCTGGGGCCAACGTCCTGACTTTC
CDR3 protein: CSARPYGQGNSGANVLTF

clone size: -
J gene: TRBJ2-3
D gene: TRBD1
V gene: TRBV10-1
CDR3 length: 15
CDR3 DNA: TGCGCCAGCAAACCCGGGACAGGGAAAACCGGTGAGCAGTATTTT
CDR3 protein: CASKPGTGKTGEQYF

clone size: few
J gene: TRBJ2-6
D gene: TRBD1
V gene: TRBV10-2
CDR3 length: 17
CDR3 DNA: TGCGCCAGCAGTGAGGGCAGGGGGCGGTCTGGGGCCAACGTCCTGACTTTC
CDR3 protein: CASSEGRGRSGANVLTF

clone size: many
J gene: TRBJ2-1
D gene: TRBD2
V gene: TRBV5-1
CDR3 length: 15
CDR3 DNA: TGCGCCAGCAGCTCCGGACTAGCCCTAAACTATGAGCAGTTCTTC
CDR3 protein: CASSSGLALNYEQFF

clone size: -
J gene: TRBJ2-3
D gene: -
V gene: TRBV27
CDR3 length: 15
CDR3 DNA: TGTGCCAGCAGGACGGGGGTGGGATCCACGGACATGCAGTATTTT
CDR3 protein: CASRTGVGSTDMQYF

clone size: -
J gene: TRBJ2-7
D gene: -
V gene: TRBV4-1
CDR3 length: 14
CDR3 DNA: TGCGCCAGCAGCCAAGATCAAGGGGTCGGGGAGCAGTACTTC
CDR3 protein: CASSQDQGVGEQYF

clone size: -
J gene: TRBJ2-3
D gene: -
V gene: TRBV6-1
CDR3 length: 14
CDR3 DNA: TGTGCCAGCAGCCAGTCTAGGATCACAGGTACGCAGTATTTT
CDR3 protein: CASSQSRITGTQYF

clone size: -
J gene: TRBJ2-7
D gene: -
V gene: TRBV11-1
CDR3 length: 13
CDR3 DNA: TGTGCCAGCAGCTTCGGGTCGACCTACGAGCAGTACTTC
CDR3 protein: CASSFGSTYEQYF

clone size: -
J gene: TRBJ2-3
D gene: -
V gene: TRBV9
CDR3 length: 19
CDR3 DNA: TGTGCCAGCAGCGTAGAGGGGGGGTCCGGGGACCGTAACCCAGATACCCAGTACTTT
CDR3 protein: CASSVEGGSGDRNPDTQYF

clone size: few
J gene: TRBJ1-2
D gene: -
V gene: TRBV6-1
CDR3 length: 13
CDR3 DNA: TGTGCCAGCAGTGCAACAGGTTACTATGGCTACACCTTC
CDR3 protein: CASSATGYYGYTF

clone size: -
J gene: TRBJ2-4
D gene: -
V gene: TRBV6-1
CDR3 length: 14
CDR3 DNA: TGTGCCAGCAGGAGGGTGCGAGCCGTAGATACTCAGTACTTC
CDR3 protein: CASRRVRAVDTQYF

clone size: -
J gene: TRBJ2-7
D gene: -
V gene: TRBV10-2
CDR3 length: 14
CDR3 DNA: TGCGCCAGCAGTGAGTCATCGGGGGTCTACGAGCAGTACTTC
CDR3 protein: CASSESSGVYEQYF

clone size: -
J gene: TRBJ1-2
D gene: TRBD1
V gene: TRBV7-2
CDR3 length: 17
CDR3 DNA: TGTGCCAGCAGCTTATCTCAACAGGGGGCGTCCTTCTATGGCTACACCTTC
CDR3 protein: CASSLSQQGASFYGYTF

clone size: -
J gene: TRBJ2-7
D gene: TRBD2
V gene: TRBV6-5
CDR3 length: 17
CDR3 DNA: TGTGCCAGCAGTTTCTCGAAAGGACTAGCGGATAACTACGAGCAGTACTTC
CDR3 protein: CASSFSKGLADNYEQYF

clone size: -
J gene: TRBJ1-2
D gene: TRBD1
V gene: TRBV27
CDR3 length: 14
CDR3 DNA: TGTGCCAGCAGTCCACGGACAGGCGGGTTTGGCTACACCTTC
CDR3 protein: CASSPRTGGFGYTF

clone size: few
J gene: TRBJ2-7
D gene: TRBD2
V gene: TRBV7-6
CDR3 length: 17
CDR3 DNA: TGTGCCAGCAGCACGACTAGCGGGGGGTCCATGTCCTACGAGCAGTACTTC
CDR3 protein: CASSTTSGGSMSYEQYF

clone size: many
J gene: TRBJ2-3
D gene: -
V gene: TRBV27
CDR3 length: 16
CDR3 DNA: TGTGCCAGCAGTTTATACCAGGCGTCTAGCACAGATACGCAGTATTTT
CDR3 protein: CASSLYQASSTDTQYF

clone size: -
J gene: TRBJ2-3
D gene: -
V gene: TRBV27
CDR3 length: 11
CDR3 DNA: TGCGCGAGCCGTGCCCAAGAGACCCAGTATTTC
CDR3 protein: CASRAQETQYF

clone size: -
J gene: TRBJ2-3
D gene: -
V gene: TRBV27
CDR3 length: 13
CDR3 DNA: TGTGCCAGCGGGTTACGACTCCAAGATACCCAGTATTTT
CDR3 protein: CASGLRLQDTQYF

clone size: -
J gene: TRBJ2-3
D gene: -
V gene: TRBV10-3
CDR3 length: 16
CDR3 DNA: TGTGCCATCAGGGGGGGAGGGGGGGGGGCCGAAGATACGCAGTATTTC
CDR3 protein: CAIRGGGGGAEDTQYF

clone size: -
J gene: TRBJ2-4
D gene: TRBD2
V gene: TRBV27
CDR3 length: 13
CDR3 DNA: TGTGCCAGCACCCCGACTAGCTCAGATATTCAGTACTTC
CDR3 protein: CASTPTSSDIQYF

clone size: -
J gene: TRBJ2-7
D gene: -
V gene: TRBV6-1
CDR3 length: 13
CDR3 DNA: TGTGCCAGCACCCAACTAACCCCCTACGAGCAGTACTTC
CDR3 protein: CASTQLTPYEQYF

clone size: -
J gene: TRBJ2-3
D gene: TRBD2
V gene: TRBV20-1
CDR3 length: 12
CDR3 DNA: TGCAGTGCTAGAGCGGGGGGAGATACGCAGTATTTT
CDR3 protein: CSARAGGDTQYF

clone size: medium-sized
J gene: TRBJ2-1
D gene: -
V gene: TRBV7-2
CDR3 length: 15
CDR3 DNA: TGTGCCAGCACCGGGAAGGCTTCAAGTCGAAATGAGCAGTTCTTC
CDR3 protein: CASTGKASSRNEQFF

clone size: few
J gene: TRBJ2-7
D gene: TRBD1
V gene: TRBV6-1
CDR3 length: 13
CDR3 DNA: TGTGCCAGCGGAATGACAGGGTCCTACGAGCAGTACTTC
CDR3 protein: CASGMTGSYEQYF

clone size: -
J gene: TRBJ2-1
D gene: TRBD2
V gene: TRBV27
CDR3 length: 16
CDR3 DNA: TGTGCCAGCAGTTTATTACTAGCGGGAGGGCCAAATGAGCAGTTCTTC
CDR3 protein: CASSLLLAGGPNEQFF

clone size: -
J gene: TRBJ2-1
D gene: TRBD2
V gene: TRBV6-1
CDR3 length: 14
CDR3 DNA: TGTGCCAGCAGTGCCGGGACTAGCAGTTGGATGTCGCTCTTC
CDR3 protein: CASSAGTSSWMSLF

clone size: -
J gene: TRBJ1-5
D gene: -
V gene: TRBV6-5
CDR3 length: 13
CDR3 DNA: TGTGCCAGCAGTTCTCGTAGGACTGAAGGGGTGCATTTT
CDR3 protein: CASSSRRTEGVHF

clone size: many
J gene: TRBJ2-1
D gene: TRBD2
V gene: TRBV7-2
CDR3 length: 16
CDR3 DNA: TGTGCCAGCAGCTCTCGGACTAGCGGGGGGTACAATGAGCAGTTCTTC
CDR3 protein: CASSSRTSGGYNEQFF

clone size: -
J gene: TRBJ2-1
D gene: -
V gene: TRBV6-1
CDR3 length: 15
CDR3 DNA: TGTGCCAGCAGTGAACAGGGGGGCTCCTACAATGAGCAGTTCTTC
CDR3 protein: CASSEQGGSYNEQFF

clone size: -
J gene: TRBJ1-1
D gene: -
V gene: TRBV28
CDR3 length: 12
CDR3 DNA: TGTGCCAGCAATCAGGTTAACACTGAAGCTTTCTTT
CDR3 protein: CASNQVNTEAFF

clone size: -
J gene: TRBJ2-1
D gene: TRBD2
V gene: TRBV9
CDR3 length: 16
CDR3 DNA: TGTGCCAGCAGTCCTAGACTAGCGGGACTCTACAATGAGCAGTTCTTC
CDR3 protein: CASSPRLAGLYNEQFF

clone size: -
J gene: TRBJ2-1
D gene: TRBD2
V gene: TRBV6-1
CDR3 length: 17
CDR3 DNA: TGTGCCAGCTGGGGCCCCAGCCCCGCGGGGGGCGGCAATGAGCAGTTCTTC
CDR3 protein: CASWGPSPAGGGNEQFF

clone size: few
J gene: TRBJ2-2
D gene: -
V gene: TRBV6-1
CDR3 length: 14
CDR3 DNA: TGTGCCAGCAGACTCTACGACCTCACCGGGGAGCTGTTTTTT
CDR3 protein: CASRLYDLTGELFF

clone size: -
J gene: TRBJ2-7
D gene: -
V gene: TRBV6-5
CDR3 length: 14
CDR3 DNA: TGTGCCAGCAGTTATGGTAGAGGGTTCTACGAGCAGTACTTC
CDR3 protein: CASSYGRGFYEQYF

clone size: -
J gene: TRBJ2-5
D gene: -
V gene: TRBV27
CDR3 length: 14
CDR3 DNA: TGTGCCAGCAGCCCCCACCAGGGGACAGAGACCCAGTACTTC
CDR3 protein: CASSPHQGTETQYF

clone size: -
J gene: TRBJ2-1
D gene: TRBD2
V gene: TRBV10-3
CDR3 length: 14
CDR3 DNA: TGTGCCACGGGGGTAGCGGGTTCCTACAATGAGCAGTTCTTC
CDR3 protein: CATGVAGSYNEQFF

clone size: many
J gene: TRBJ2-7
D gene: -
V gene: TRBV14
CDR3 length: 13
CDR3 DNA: TGTGCCAGCAGCCAAGATCTAGACTACGAGCAGTACTTC
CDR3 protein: CASSQDLDYEQYF

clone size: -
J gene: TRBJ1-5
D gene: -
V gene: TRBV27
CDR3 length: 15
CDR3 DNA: TGTGCCAGCGCCGGGGGCGACTATAGCAATCAGCCCCAGCATTTT
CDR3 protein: CASAGGDYSNQPQHF

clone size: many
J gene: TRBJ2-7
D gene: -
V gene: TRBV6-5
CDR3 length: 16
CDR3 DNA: TGTGCCAGCAGTTACCCCGGGGGTAAAGGCTCCTACGAGCAGTACTTC
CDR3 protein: CASSYPGGKGSYEQYF

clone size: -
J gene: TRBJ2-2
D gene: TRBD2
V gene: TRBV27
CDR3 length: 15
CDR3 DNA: TGTGCCAGCAGTTTTTGGGCTAGCGGGACCGGGGAGCTGTTTTTT
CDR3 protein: CASSFWASGTGELFF

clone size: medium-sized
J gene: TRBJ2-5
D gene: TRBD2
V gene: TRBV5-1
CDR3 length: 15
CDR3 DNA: TGCGCCAGCACCTTGACTAGCGGGAGTGGGGAGACCCAGTACTTC
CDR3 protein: CASTLTSGSGETQYF

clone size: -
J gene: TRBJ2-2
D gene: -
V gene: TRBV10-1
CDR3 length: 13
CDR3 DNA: TGCGCCACTCGCTCCAGAGACACCGGGGAGCTGTTTTTT
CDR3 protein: CATRSRDTGELFF

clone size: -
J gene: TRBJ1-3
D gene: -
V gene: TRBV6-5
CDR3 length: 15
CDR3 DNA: TGTGCCAGCAGTTACAGACAACGAGCTGGAAACACCATATATTTT
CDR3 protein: CASSYRQRAGNTIYF

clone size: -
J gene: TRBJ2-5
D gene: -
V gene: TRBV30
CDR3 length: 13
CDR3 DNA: TGTGCCTGGAGTGTATCCTTCCAAGAGACCCAGTACTTC
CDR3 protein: CAWSVSFQETQYF

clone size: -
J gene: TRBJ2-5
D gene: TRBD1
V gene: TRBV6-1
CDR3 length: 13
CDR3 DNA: TGTGCCAGCAGTAGGGACAGGGGAGAGACCCAGTACTTC
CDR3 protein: CASSRDRGETQYF

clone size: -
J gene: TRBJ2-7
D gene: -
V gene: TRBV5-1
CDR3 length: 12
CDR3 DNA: TGCGCCAGCAGCCCCGGTTGGGACGAGCAGTACTTC
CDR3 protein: CASSPGWDEQYF